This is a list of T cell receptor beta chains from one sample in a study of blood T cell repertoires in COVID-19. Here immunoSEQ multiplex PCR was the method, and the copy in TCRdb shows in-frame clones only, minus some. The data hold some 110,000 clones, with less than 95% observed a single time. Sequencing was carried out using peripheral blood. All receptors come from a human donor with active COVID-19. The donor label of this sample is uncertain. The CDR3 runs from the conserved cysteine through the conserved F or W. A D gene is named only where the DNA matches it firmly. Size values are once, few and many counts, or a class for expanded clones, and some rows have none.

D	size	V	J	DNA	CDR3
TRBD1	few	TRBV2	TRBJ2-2	TGTGCCAGCACCCCATTTGGACAGGGGGGCGGGGAGCTGTTTTTT	CASTPFGQGGGELFF
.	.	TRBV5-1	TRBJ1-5	TGCGCCAGCAGCTTGGTGGGCAGGGTGGATCAGCCCCAGCATTTT	CASSLVGRVDQPQHF
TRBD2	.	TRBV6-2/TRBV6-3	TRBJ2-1	TGTGCCAGCAGTAACGGGGGGGCCTACAATGAGCAGTTCTTC	CASSNGGAYNEQFF
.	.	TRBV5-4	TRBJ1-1	TGTGCCAGCAGCTTGCTTGCAGGGGCGGGCACTGAAGCTTTCTTT	CASSLLAGAGTEAFF
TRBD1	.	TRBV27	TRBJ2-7	TGTGCCAGCAGCGAGACAGGGGGAAAAGAATACGAGCAGTACTTC	CASSETGGKEYEQYF
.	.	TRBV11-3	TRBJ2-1	TGTGCCAGCAGCTTCGGAGGCTCCTACGATGAGCAGTTCTTC	CASSFGGSYDEQFF
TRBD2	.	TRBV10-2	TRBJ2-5	TGCGCCAGCTGGGGGACTAGCGTTAAAGAGACCCAGTACTTC	CASWGTSVKETQYF
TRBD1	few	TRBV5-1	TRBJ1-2	TGCGCCAGCAGCTTGGGACAGGGATCCAGCTATGGCTACACCTTC	CASSLGQGSSYGYTF
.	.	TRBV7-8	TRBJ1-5	TGTGCCAGCAGCTCTAGCCTTTGGAGGCTTAGCAATCAGCCCCAGCATTTT	CASSSSLWRLSNQPQHF
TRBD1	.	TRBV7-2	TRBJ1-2	TGTGCCAGCAGCTTACCGGACAGGGTGACGGATGGCTACACCTTC	CASSLPDRVTDGYTF
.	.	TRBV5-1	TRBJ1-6	TGCGCCAGCAGCTTGGAGGGGTCGAGGCGGTATTCACCCCTCCACTTT	CASSLEGSRRYSPLHF
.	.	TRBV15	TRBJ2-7	TGTGCCACCAGCAGAGACCCTCGTTCAACACCTTCCTACGAGCAGTACTTC	CATSRDPRSTPSYEQYF
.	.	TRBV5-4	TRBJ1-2	TGTGCCAGCAGCCTCAAGGGGGGGATTGCTAACTATGGCTACACCTTC	CASSLKGGIANYGYTF
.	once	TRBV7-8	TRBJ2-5	TGTGCCAGCAGCTTAGGAGGCGACTCCGAGACCCAGTACTTC	CASSLGGDSETQYF
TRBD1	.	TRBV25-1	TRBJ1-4	TGTGCCAGCAGTGAAGGAAGGGGGCTTTCTAATGAAAAACTGTTTTTT	CASSEGRGLSNEKLFF
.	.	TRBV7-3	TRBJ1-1	TGTGCCAGCAGCTCACAGGAGAACACTGAAGCTTTCTTT	CASSSQENTEAFF
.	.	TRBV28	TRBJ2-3	TGTGCCAGCAGTTTGGACAGTAGCACAGATACGCAGTATTTT	CASSLDSSTDTQYF
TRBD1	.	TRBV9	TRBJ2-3	TGTGCCAGCACCCCCGGACAGGGTTCGAGACAGACAGATACGCAGTATTTT	CASTPGQGSRQTDTQYF
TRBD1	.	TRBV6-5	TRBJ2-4	TGTGCCAGCAGTTTAGACAGGGGGAAAGGAAACATTCAGTACTTC	CASSLDRGKGNIQYF